This T cell receptor (beta chain) was obtained from a study of cytomegalovirus exposure and HLA in healthy donors. Looked up from germline, CDR1 is SNHLY and CDR2 is FYNNEI. Trimming took off 6 bases at V and 0 bases at J, with 14 bases between the two ends. The CDR3 totals 15 residues. Points on this clone: Its target is not known.

Primers included in the PCR were 60 Vbeta and 13 Jbeta primers. The method was immunoSEQ multiplex PCR; TCRdb's version includes in-frame clones alone and lacks a portion of them. The data show approximately 150,000 clones, roughly 67% seen once. Notes on the study in general: Researchers had no immune exposure information except CMV serostatus available. Researchers counted around 180 TCR beta chains as cytomegalovirus-associated. High specificity and sensitivity for cytomegalovirus status were reported for the classifier.

The V gene is TRBV2, the J gene TRBJ1-2, with D possibly being TRBD1 (5 bases). The sequence came from a woman between 18 and 29 years old in good health and CMV-seropositive. Sequences were obtained from PBMCs. The CDR3 nucleotides read TGTGCCAGCAGGGCCGGACATCCCGCTAACTATGGCTACACCTTC. Encoded protein: CASRAGHPANYGYTF.